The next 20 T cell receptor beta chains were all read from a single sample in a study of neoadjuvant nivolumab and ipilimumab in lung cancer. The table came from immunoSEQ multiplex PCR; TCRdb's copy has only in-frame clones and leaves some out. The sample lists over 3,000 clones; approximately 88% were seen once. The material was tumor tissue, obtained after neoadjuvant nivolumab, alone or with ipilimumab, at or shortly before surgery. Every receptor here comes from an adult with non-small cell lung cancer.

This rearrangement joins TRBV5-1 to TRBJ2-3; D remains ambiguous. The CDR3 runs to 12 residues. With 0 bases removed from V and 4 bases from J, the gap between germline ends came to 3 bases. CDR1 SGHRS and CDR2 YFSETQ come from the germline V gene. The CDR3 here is CASSLVADTQYF. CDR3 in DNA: TGCGCCAGCAGCTTGGTGGCAGATACGCAGTATTTT.

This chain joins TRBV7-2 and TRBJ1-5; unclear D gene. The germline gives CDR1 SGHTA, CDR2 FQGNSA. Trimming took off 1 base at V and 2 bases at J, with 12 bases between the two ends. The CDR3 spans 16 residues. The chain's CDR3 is CASSLDRSRGNQPQHF. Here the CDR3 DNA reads TGTGCCAGCAGCTTAGATCGCTCGCGGGGCAATCAGCCCCAGCATTTT.

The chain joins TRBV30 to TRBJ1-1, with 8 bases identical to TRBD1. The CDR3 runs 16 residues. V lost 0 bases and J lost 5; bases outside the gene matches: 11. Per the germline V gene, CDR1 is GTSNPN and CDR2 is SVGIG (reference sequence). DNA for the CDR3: TGTGCCTGGAGTGTCTTTCCCGGACAGGGAGGGACTGAAGCTTTCTTT. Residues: CAWSVFPGQGGTEAFF.

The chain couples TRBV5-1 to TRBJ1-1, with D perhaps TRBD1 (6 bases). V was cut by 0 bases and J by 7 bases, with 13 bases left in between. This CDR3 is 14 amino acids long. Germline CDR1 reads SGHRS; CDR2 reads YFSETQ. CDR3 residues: CASSLEGGAGEAFF. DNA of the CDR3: TGCGCCAGCAGCTTGGAGGGGGGAGCTGGTGAAGCTTTCTTT.

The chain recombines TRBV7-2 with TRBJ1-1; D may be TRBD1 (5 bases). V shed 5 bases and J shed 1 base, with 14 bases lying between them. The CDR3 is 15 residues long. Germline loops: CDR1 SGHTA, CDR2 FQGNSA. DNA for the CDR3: TGTGCCAGCAGCGCCTGGGGGGGGTCGAACACTGAAGCTTTCTTT. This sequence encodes CASSAWGGSNTEAFF.

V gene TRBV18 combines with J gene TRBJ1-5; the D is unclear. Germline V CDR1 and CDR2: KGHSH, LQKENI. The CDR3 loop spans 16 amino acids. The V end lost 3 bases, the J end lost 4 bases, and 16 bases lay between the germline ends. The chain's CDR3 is CASSPPGSRDNQPQHF. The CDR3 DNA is TGTGCCAGCTCACCGCCCGGCAGCCGGGATAATCAGCCCCAGCATTTT. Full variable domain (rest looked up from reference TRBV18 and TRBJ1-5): NAGVMQNPRHLVRRRGQEARLRCSPMKGHSHVYWYRQLPEEGLKFMVYLQKENIIDESGMPKERFSAEFPKEGPSILRIQQVVRGDSAAYFCASSPPGSRDNQPQHFGDGTRLSIL.

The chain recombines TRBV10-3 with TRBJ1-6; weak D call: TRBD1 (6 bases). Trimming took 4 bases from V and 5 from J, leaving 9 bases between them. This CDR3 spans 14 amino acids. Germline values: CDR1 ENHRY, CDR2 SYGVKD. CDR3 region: CAISVGQNNSPLHF. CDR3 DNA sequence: TGTGCCATCAGTGTAGGACAGAATAATTCACCCCTCCACTTT.

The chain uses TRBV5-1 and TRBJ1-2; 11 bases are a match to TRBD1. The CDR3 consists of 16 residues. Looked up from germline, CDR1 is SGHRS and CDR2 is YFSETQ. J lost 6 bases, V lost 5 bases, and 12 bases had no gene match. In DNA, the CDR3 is TGCGCCAGCAGTTCCGGGACAGGGGGACTGGTGAATGGCTACACCTTC. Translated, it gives CASSSGTGGLVNGYTF.

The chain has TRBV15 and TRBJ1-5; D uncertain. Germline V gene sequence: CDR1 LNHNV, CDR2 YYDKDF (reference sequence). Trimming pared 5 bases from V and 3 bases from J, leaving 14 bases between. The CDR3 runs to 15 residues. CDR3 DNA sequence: TGTGCCACCAGCGTCGGACTGGAGTTCAATCAGCCCCAGCATTTT. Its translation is CATSVGLEFNQPQHF.

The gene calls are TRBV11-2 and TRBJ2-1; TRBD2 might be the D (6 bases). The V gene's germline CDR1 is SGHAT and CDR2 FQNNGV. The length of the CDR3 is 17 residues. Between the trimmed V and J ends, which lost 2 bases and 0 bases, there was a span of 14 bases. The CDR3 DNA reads TGTGCCAGCAGCTTATTGGTAGCGGTGAGCTCCTACAATGAGCAGTTCTTC. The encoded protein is CASSLLVAVSSYNEQFF. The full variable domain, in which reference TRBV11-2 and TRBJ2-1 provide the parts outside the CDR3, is EAGVAQSPRYKIIEKRQSVAFWCNPISGHATLYWYQQILGQGPKLLIQFQNNGVVDDSQLPKDRFSAERLKGVDSTLKIQPAKLEDSAVYLCASSLLVAVSSYNEQFFGPGTRLTVL.

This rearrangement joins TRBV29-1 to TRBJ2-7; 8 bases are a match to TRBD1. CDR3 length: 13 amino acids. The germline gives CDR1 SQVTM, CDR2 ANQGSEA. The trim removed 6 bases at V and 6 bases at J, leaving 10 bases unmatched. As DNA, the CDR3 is TGCAGCGTGCTGACAGGGGCCCCCTTCGAGCAGTACTTC. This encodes CSVLTGAPFEQYF.

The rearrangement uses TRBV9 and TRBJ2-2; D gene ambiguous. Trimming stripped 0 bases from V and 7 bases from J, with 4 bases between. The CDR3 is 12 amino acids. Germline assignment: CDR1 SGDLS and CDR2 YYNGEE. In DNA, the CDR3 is TGTGCCAGCAGCGTAGTCGGCGGGGAGCTGTTTTTT. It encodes CASSVVGGELFF.

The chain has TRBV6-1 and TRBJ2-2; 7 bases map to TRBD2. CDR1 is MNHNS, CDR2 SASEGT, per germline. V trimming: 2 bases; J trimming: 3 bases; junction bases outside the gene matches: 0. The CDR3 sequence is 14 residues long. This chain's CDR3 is CASSESGDTGELFF. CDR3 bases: TGTGCCAGCAGTGAAAGCGGGGACACCGGGGAGCTGTTTTTT.

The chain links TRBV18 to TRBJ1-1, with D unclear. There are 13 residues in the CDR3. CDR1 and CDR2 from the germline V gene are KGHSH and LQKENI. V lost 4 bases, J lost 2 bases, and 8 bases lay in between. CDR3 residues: CASSRAENTEAFF. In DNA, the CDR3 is TGTGCCAGCTCACGAGCAGAAAACACTGAAGCTTTCTTT.

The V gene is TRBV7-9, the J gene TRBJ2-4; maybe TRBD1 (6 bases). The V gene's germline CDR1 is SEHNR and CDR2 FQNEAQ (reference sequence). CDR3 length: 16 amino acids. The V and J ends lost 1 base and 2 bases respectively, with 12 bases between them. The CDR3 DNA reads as TGTGCCAGCAGCTTAGAAGGACAGCTAACCAAAAACATTCAGTACTTC. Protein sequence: CASSLEGQLTKNIQYF. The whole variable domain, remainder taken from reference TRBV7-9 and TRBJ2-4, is DTGVSQNPRHKITKRGQNVTFRCDPISEHNRLYWYRQTLGQGPEFLTYFQNEAQLEKSRLLSDRFSAERPKGSFSTLEIQRTEQGDSAMYLCASSLEGQLTKNIQYFGAGTRLSVL.

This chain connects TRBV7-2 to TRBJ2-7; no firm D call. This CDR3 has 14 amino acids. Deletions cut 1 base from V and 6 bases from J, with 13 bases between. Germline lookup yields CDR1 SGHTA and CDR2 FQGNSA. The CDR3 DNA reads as TGTGCCAGCAGCTTAGAGGCGGCAATATCCGAGCAGTACTTC. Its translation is CASSLEAAISEQYF.

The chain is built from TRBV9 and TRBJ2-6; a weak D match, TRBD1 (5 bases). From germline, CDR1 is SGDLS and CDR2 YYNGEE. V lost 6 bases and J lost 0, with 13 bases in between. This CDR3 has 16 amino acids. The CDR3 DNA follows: TGTGCCAGCACCCCAAGGGGCATCTCTGGGGCCAACGTCCTGACTTTC. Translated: CASTPRGISGANVLTF.

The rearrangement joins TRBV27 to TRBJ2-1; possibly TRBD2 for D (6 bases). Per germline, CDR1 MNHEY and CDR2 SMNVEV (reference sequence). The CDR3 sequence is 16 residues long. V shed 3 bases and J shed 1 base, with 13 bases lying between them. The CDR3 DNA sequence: TGTGCCAGCAGTTTTAGGAGGGGAAGGTCCTACAATGAGCAGTTCTTC. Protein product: CASSFRRGRSYNEQFF.

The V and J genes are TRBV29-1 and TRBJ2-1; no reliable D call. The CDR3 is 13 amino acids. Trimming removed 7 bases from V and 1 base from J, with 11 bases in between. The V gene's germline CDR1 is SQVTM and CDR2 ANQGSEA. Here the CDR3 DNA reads TGCAGCGCCGTCGGAGTGTCCTACAATGAGCAGTTCTTC. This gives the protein CSAVGVSYNEQFF.

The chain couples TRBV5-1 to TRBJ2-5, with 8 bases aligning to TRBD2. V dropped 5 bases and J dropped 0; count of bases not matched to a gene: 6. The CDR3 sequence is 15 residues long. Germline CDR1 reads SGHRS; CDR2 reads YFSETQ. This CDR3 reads CASRSGTRDQETQYF. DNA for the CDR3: TGCGCCAGCAGGTCCGGGACTAGGGACCAAGAGACCCAGTACTTC.